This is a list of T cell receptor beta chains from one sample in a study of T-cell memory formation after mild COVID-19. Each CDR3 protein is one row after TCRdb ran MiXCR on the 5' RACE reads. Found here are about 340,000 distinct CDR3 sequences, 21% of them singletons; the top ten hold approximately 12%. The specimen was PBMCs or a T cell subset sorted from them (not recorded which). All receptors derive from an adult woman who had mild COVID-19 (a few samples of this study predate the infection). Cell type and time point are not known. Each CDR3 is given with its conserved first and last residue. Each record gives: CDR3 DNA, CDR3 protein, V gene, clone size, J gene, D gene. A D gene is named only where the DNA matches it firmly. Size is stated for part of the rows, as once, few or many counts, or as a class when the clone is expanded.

TGTGCCATCAGTGTGCCCGGGACTAGCCGGGAGCAGTACTTC	CAISVPGTSREQYF	TRBV10-3	few	TRBJ2-7	TRBD2
TGTGCCAGCAGACATAACCTGGAGCGGGAGAAGCAGTTCTTC	CASRHNLEREKQFF	TRBV7-2	-	TRBJ2-1	TRBD2
TGCAGTGCTTTTAGCGGGGGCAGGGATACGCAGTATTTT	CSAFSGGRDTQYF	TRBV20-1	-	TRBJ2-3	TRBD2
TGTGCCAGCAGGCCCCAGGGAACCGGGGAGCTGTTTTTT	CASRPQGTGELFF	TRBV7-7	few	TRBJ2-2	-
TGCGCCAGCAGCGGACAGGGGGCAAGATATGGCTACACCTTC	CASSGQGARYGYTF	TRBV5-1	few	TRBJ1-2	TRBD1
TGTGCCAGCAGTTCCAGCCTGGGGTTTGAGCAGTTCTTC	CASSSSLGFEQFF	TRBV6-5	many	TRBJ2-1	-
TGTGCCAGCAGCTTCGGGGCAGGCTCTGAAGCTTTCTTT	CASSFGAGSEAFF	TRBV7-9	-	TRBJ1-1	-
TGTGCCAGTCTGGGGTATAGGGGCGAGACCCAGTACTTC	CASLGYRGETQYF	TRBV3-1	-	TRBJ2-5	-
TGCGCCAGCAGCAGGGGACTAGCGGGAGACGGGAGGACAGATACGCAGTATTTT	CASSRGLAGDGRTDTQYF	TRBV4-3	few	TRBJ2-3	TRBD2
TGCGCCAGCAGCTACTCGGGACTAGCGGGACTGAACACCGGGGAGCTGTTTTTT	CASSYSGLAGLNTGELFF	TRBV4-3	-	TRBJ2-2	TRBD2
TGTGCCAGCAGTAAGTCGGTCCAAGAGACCCAGTACTTC	CASSKSVQETQYF	TRBV21-1	-	TRBJ2-5	-
TGCAGAGTTGCCGGTCTCTCTGTGGGTTCCGAGCAGTACTTC	CRVAGLSVGSEQYF	TRBV29-1	-	TRBJ2-7	-
TGTGCCAGCAGCTCGAGAGGTTACGAAGGGGAGACCCAGTACTTC	CASSSRGYEGETQYF	TRBV7-9	many	TRBJ2-5	-
TGTGCCAGCAGCTTAGCTCTGGCTATTCAAGAGACCCAGTACTTC	CASSLALAIQETQYF	TRBV7-2	-	TRBJ2-5	-
TGTGCCAGCAGTGAACAGGGGAGGGTTAACACTGAAGCTTTCTTT	CASSEQGRVNTEAFF	TRBV6-1	few	TRBJ1-1	-
TGTGCCAGCAGAGATACAGGAATTTCACCCCTCCACTTT	CASRDTGISPLHF	TRBV6-4	-	TRBJ1-6	-
TGTGCCAGCAGCAGGGCGGGACAACACAATGAGCAGTTCTTC	CASSRAGQHNEQFF	TRBV7-9	-	TRBJ2-1	-
TGCAGCGTTGAAGATCGACCGCGACCGAGCGGGGGTACCTACGAGCAGTACTTC	CSVEDRPRPSGGTYEQYF	TRBV29-1	few	TRBJ2-7	TRBD2
TGTGCCAGCAGCTTAGGGACAGGGGGAGCGAAGTCCTACGAGCAGTACTTC	CASSLGTGGAKSYEQYF	TRBV7-3	-	TRBJ2-7	TRBD1
TGTGCCAGCAGTAAGATTGGAGATTTTACAGATACGCAGTATTTT	CASSKIGDFTDTQYF	TRBV6-1	few	TRBJ2-3	-
TGCAGTGCGTTCCCGACAGGACGCTATGGCTACACCTTC	CSAFPTGRYGYTF	TRBV20-1	-	TRBJ1-2	-
TGTGCCACTCCTGGACTTCACCCACGAAAGACCCAGTACTTC	CATPGLHPRKTQYF	TRBV6-5	many	TRBJ2-5	-
TGCGCCAGCAGCCTGGGACAGTTGGGAAACACCATATATTTT	CASSLGQLGNTIYF	TRBV5-1	-	TRBJ1-3	TRBD1
TGTGCCAGCAGCGTAGCTGGGGGAAACACTGAAGCTTTCTTT	CASSVAGGNTEAFF	TRBV9	-	TRBJ1-1	-
TGTGCCAGCAAGAGACTAGCGGGAGAGTGGGACACCGGGGAGCTGTTTTTT	CASKRLAGEWDTGELFF	TRBV6-2/TRBV6-3	few	TRBJ2-2	TRBD2
TGTGCCAGCAGTGAACTGGGTCGAGGAGTGGACACTGAAGCTTTCTTT	CASSELGRGVDTEAFF	TRBV25-1	-	TRBJ1-1	-
TGTGCCAGCAGTCCGGGGACAAATCCTAATGAAAAACTGTTTTTT	CASSPGTNPNEKLFF	TRBV12-3/TRBV12-4	few	TRBJ1-4	-
TGCGCCAGCAGCCGGGACCTAGGGGACACTGAAGCTTTCTTT	CASSRDLGDTEAFF	TRBV5-1	few	TRBJ1-1	-
TGCGCCAGCAGCTTGGGAGGGGGGACTTACACAGATACGCAGTATTTT	CASSLGGGTYTDTQYF	TRBV5-1	few	TRBJ2-3	-